One and the same sample provided the 22 T cell receptor beta chains below, sequenced in a study of early T cells in non-severe SARS-CoV-2 infection. TCRdb reanalysed the 5' RACE reads using MiXCR and keeps one entry per CDR3 protein. Among just under 65,000 distinct CDR3 sequences listed, approximately 14% were seen once. The sequencing sample was made of whole blood. The receptor source for this set is an adult who was a healthcare worker with PCR-confirmed SARS-CoV-2 infection or an uninfected control (not recorded which).

The chain is built from TRBV4-3 and TRBJ1-2; no definite D call. The germline V gene encodes CDR1 LGHNA and CDR2 YSLEER. The V end lost 1 base, the J end lost 7 bases, and 22 bases lay between the germline ends. The CDR3 runs 17 residues. CDR3 DNA sequence: TGCGCCAGCAGCCAAGCGGGAGGTGACTACCTGTTTCCTGGCTACACCTTC. Its protein product is CASSQAGGDYLFPGYTF.

The V call is TRBV12-3 or TRBV12-4, the J call TRBJ1-2; D remains ambiguous. This CDR3 is 13 amino acids long. Between the trimmed V and J ends, which lost 6 bases and 5 bases, there was a span of 13 bases. CDR3 residues: CASSHSGFYGYTF. For the CDR3, the DNA is TGTGCCAGCAGCCACTCAGGATTTTATGGCTACACCTTC.

This clonotype has more than one count but fewer than ten. V is TRBV6-5 and J is TRBJ2-7, with D perhaps matching TRBD1 or TRBD2 (6 bases each). V was shortened by 6 bases and J by 2 bases, with 17 bases between the two germline ends. CDR3 length: 15 residues. Germline values: CDR1 MNHEY, CDR2 SVGAGI. CDR3 nucleotide sequence: TGTGCCAGCAGCCTGGAGAGAGGGGGGACCTACGAGCAGTACTTC. Amino acids: CASSLERGGTYEQYF.

This clonotype occurred many times. The gene calls are TRBV25-1 and TRBJ2-2; 12 nucleotides line up with TRBD1. Trimming at V came to 6 bases and at J to 4 bases, leaving 12 bases not matched to a gene. This CDR3 comprises 18 residues. Germline V gene data show CDR1 as MGHDK and CDR2 as SYGVNS. The CDR3 is CASSRSNRGQGATGELFF. CDR3 bases: TGTGCCAGCAGCCGAAGCAATCGGGGACAGGGGGCCACCGGGGAGCTGTTTTTT.

This chain links TRBV29-1 with TRBJ2-1, with D unresolved. Trimming took 3 bases from V and 7 from J, leaving 7 bases between them. This CDR3 region has 11 residues. Germline V gene sequence: CDR1 SQVTM, CDR2 ANQGSEA. In DNA, the CDR3 is TGCAGCGTTGAGTTTGTGAATGAGCAGTTCTTC. Protein sequence: CSVEFVNEQFF.

This clonotype showed up just a few times. The CDR3 nucleotides read TGTGCCAGCAGTTTCCAGGGATCCAACGTCCTGACTTTC. Amino acids: CASSFQGSNVLTF. The chain couples TRBV27 to TRBJ2-6, with TRBD1 as a possible D gene (5 bases). The CDR3 sequence is 13 residues long. CDR1 is MNHEY and CDR2 is SMNVEV in the germline V gene (reference sequence). The germline V and J ends were trimmed by 3 bases and 8 bases, with 8 bases remaining between them.

This clonotype was seen more than once but under ten times. The rearrangement links TRBV6-1 to TRBJ1-5; TRBD1 is a possible D gene (5 bases). The CDR3 spans 17 residues. CDR1 and CDR2 (germline): MNHNS, SASEGT. Trimming took off 10 bases at V and 5 bases at J, with 27 bases between the two ends. The CDR3 bases are TGTGCCACCCAAGGGGCCCTCGGGCAGGAGGGATATCAGCCCCAGCATTTT. Translation: CATQGALGQEGYQPQHF.

This clonotype was recorded a few times. This chain joins TRBV12-3 or TRBV12-4 and TRBJ2-3; 11 nucleotides line up with TRBD2. There are 15 residues in the CDR3. V trimming: 5 bases; J trimming: 6 bases; junction bases outside the gene matches: 7. The CDR3 coding sequence is TGTGCCAGCAGTCCCACTAGCGGGGGCAGGGATACGCAGTATTTT. Amino acids: CASSPTSGGRDTQYF.

The rearrangement links TRBV28 to TRBJ1-1; no firm D call. V was pared by 2 bases and J by 0 bases, with 4 bases between. This CDR3 is built from 13 residues. Germline values: CDR1 MDHEN, CDR2 SYDVKM. The CDR3 reads CASSLALNTEAFF. In DNA, the CDR3 is TGTGCCAGCAGTTTAGCGCTGAACACTGAAGCTTTCTTT.

This clonotype was observed a handful of times. The chain uses TRBV20-1 and TRBJ1-6, with 9 bases aligning to TRBD1. Germline CDR1 reads DFQATT; CDR2 reads SNEGSKA (reference sequence). With 5 bases clipped from V and 7 bases from J, the junction kept 9 bases outside the gene matches. This CDR3 has 15 amino acids. The CDR3 here is CSADEGTGWNSPLHF. In nucleotides, the CDR3 is TGCAGTGCTGATGAGGGGACAGGGTGGAATTCACCCCTCCACTTT.

The genes are TRBV10-1 and TRBJ1-1, with D maybe TRBD1 (6 bases). CDR1 WNHNN and CDR2 SYGVQD come from the germline V gene (reference sequence). Trimming stripped 3 bases from V and 12 bases from J, with 8 bases between. The CDR3 covers 10 residues. CDR3 bases: TGCGCCAGCAGTGAACAGGGAACTTTCTTT. Its protein is CASSEQGTFF.

The chain couples TRBV4-1 to TRBJ2-7; 7 nucleotides line up with TRBD2. Trimming took 0 bases from V and 2 from J; bases not matched to a gene: 7. The CDR3 extends over 16 amino acids. Germline V lookup: CDR1 MGHRA, CDR2 YSYEKL. The CDR3 sequence: CASSQEQRGLPYEQYF. CDR3 bases: TGCGCCAGCAGCCAAGAACAGCGGGGTCTTCCCTACGAGCAGTACTTC.

The chain has TRBV29-1 and TRBJ2-3; 7 bases fit TRBD1. The CDR3 runs to 17 residues. The junction had 12 bases not matched to a gene; V was cut back by 3 bases and J by 0 bases. Germline CDR1 and CDR2: SQVTM and ANQGSEA. CDR3 loop: CSVDGQGGYDSTDTQYF. DNA of the CDR3: TGCAGCGTTGATGGACAAGGGGGCTACGATAGCACAGATACGCAGTATTTT.

The rearrangement joins TRBV6-4 to TRBJ2-2; the match to TRBD1 covers 8 bases. With V trimmed by 2 bases and J by 2 bases, 7 bases remained unmatched. Per germline, CDR1 MRHNA and CDR2 SNTAGT. The CDR3 is 17 residues long. This CDR3 reads CASSDGQGLGNTGELFF. The CDR3 DNA sequence: TGTGCCAGCAGTGACGGACAGGGCTTAGGAAACACCGGGGAGCTGTTTTTT.

The rearrangement uses TRBV7-6 and TRBJ2-5; the D call may be TRBD1 or TRBD2 (6 bases each). The CDR3 sequence is 15 residues long. The germline V gene has CDR1 SGHVS and CDR2 FNYEAQ. Trimming removed 8 bases from V and 6 bases from J, with 22 bases in between. Written as DNA, the CDR3 is TGTGCCAGCGCATCAGGAGGGGGGCCGTATAAGACCCAGTACTTC. Translation: CASASGGGPYKTQYF.

This clonotype was picked up many times. CDR3 nucleotide sequence: TGTGCCAGCAGCTTGGGGAAGACAGGGGATTTCTACGAGCAGTACTTC. It yields the protein CASSLGKTGDFYEQYF. The chain links TRBV7-9 to TRBJ2-7; 8 bases match TRBD1. With 3 bases clipped from V and 3 bases from J, the junction kept 10 bases outside the gene matches. Germline V lookup: CDR1 SEHNR, CDR2 FQNEAQ (reference sequence). This CDR3 has 16 amino acids.

This clonotype was detected a few times. The chain carries TRBV5-1 and TRBJ1-1, with D uncertain. Trimming removed 4 bases at V and 5 bases at J, with 21 bases between. Germline values: CDR1 SGHRS, CDR2 YFSETQ. The length of the CDR3 is 16 residues. The CDR3 DNA reads TGCGCCAGCAGCACTGAACGAGTGGGATTTGGTACTGAAGCTTTCTTT. It specifies CASSTERVGFGTEAFF.

CDR3 nucleotides: TGTGCCAGTACGCCTAGCGGGGGACTCAGGGATACGCAGTATTTT. This gives the protein CASTPSGGLRDTQYF. The chain is built from TRBV19 and TRBJ2-3; 10 nucleotides line up with TRBD2. The J segment lost 6 bases and the V segment lost 7 bases, leaving 10 bases of the junction unmatched. This CDR3 is 15 amino acids long. The germline V gene encodes CDR1 LNHDA and CDR2 SQIVND (reference sequence).

This clonotype has ten or more counts. The chain joins TRBV4-2 to TRBJ1-5; D unresolved. V was cut by 0 bases and J by 2 bases, with 5 bases left in between. The CDR3 is made up of 14 amino acids. Germline CDR1 and CDR2: LGHNA and YNFKEQ. CDR3 sequence reads: CASSQDGGNQPQHF. CDR3 bases: TGTGCCAGCAGCCAAGATGGTGGCAATCAGCCCCAGCATTTT.

The gene calls are TRBV2 and TRBJ2-3; TRBD2 matches at 14 bases. V was clipped by 6 bases and J by 1 base; unmatched bases: 0. The germline V gene has CDR1 SNHLY and CDR2 FYNNEI. The CDR3 consists of 15 residues. The CDR3, as DNA: TGTGCCAGCAGGGGACTAGCGGGGGGCACAGATACGCAGTATTTT. Protein product: CASRGLAGGTDTQYF.

V usage is TRBV6-5 and J usage is TRBJ2-7; 7 bases agree with TRBD2. Germline CDR1 MNHEY, CDR2 SVGAGI. J lost 4 bases, V lost 7 bases, and 4 bases had no gene match. The CDR3 runs to 12 residues. The CDR3 region is CASTSREYEQYF. The CDR3 DNA reads as TGTGCCAGCACCTCGCGGGAGTACGAGCAGTACTTC.

The CDR3 nucleotides read TGTGCCAGCCTTCAAGATGGGTACAATGAGCAGTTCTTC. This gives the protein CASLQDGYNEQFF. The V and J genes are TRBV7-9 and TRBJ2-1; no clear D. Germline V gene sequence: CDR1 SEHNR, CDR2 FQNEAQ (reference sequence). Trimming pared 8 bases from V and 4 bases from J, leaving 12 bases between. This CDR3 comprises 13 residues.